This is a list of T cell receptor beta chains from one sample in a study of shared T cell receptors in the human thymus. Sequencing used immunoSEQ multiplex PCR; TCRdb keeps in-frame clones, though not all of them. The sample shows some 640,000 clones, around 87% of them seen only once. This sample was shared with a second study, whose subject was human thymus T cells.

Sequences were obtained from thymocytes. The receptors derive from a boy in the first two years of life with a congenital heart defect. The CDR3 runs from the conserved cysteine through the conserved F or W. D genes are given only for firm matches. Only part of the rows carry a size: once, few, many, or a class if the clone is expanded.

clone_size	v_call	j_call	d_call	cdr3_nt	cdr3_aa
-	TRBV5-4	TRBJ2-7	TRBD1	TGTGCCAGCAGCCTTGGACAGGGGACTTCCTACGAGCAGTACTTC	CASSLGQGTSYEQYF
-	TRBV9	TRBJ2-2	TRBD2	TGTGCCAGCAGCGGAAGACTAGCGGAATACACCGGGGAGCTGTTTTTT	CASSGRLAEYTGELFF
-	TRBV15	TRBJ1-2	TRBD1	TGTGCCACCAGCAATCCTCACCGGGACAGGGTTAACTATGGCTACACCTTC	CATSNPHRDRVNYGYTF
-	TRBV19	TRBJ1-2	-	TGTGCCAGTAGTATAAAGGCCGGACTTCCTTATTATGGCTACACCTTC	CASSIKAGLPYYGYTF
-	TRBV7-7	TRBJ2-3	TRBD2	TGTGCTAGCAGCTTAGGCCTAGCGGGATCAGATACGCAGTATTTT	CASSLGLAGSDTQYF
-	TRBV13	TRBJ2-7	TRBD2	TGTGCCAGCAGCGGATCTAGCGGGGGCTCCTACGAGCAGTACTTC	CASSGSSGGSYEQYF
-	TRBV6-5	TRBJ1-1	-	TGTGCCAGCAGTTCTCACAGGGAGATGAACACTGAAGCTTTCTTT	CASSSHREMNTEAFF
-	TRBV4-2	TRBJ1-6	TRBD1	TGTGCCAGCAGCCAAGTCTCCGGGACAGCCATCAACTCCTATAATTCACCCCTCCACTTT	CASSQVSGTAINSYNSPLHF
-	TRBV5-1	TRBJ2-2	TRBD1	TGCGCCAGCAGCTTTAGGACAGGGGACACCGGGGAGCTGTTTTTT	CASSFRTGDTGELFF
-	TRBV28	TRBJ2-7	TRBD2	TGTGCCAGCCTCGCCAAGCGGGGGGCCCACTACGAGCAGTACTTC	CASLAKRGAHYEQYF
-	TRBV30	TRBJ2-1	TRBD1	TGTGCCTGGACAGGGGGCCCAACCAACATTAATGAGCAGTTCTTC	CAWTGGPTNINEQFF
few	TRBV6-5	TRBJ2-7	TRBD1	TGTGCCAGCAGCAACGGGACAGGGCTATACGAGCAGTACTTC	CASSNGTGLYEQYF
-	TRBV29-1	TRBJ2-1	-	TGCAGCGCCCACGAGGGAGGCGAGTACAATGAGCAGTTCTTC	CSAHEGGEYNEQFF
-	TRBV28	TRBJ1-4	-	TGTGCCAGCAGTTTAGGGGAGAGTGCAACTAATGAAAAACTGTTTTTT	CASSLGESATNEKLFF
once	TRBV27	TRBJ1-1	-	TGTGCCAGCAGCACACAGGGTAAAGCTTTCTTT	CASSTQGKAFF
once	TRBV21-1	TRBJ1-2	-	TGTGCCAGCAGCCCCGAACCGGGACAGGGCGGCTACACCTTC	CASSPEPGQGGYTF
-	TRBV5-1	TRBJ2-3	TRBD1	TGCGCCAGCAGCTTAAAACAGGGGGTCACAGATACGCAGTATTTT	CASSLKQGVTDTQYF
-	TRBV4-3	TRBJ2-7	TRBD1	TGCGCCAGCAGCCAAGAAACCGGGACAGGGCCCTACGAGCAGTACTTC	CASSQETGTGPYEQYF
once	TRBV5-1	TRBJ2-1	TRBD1	TGCGCCAGCAGCTCACGACAGGGGGCGGACAATGAGCAGTTCTTC	CASSSRQGADNEQFF
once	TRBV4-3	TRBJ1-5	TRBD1	TGCGCCAGCAGCCAAGGACAGGGGGGAAATCAGCCCCAGCATTTT	CASSQGQGGNQPQHF
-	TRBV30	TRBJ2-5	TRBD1	TGTGCCTGCATATCGGACAGGGGGCAGGAGACCCAGTACTTC	CACISDRGQETQYF
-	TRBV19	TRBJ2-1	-	TGTGCCAGTAGTATTGTTGGCGGGAGTGAGAGGGGGAATGAGCAGTTCTTC	CASSIVGGSERGNEQFF
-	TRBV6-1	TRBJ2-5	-	TGTGCCAGCACCCTCGGACTACAAGAGACCCAGTACTTC	CASTLGLQETQYF
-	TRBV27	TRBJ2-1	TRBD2	TGTGCCAGCAGTTTCTCAGCGGGAAAGGGTGGTTACAATGAGCAGTTCTTC	CASSFSAGKGGYNEQFF
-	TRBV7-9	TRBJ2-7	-	TGTGCCAGCAGCTTTCGGTACGAGCAGTACTTC	CASSFRYEQYF
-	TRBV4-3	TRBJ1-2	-	TGCGCCAGCAGCCACTCGACAGACAACTATGGCTACACCTTC	CASSHSTDNYGYTF
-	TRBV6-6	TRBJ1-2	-	TGTGCCAGCAGTTACTCGGCGCAGGGGAAGGTCTATGGCTACACCTTC	CASSYSAQGKVYGYTF
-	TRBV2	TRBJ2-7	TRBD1	TGTGCCAGCAGCGCCGGGACAGGGGGCCTAGGGCTCCCCTACGAGCAGTACTTC	CASSAGTGGLGLPYEQYF
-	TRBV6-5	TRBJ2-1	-	TGTGCCAGCAGTTACTCGAGGACTCACTACAATGAGCAGTTCTTC	CASSYSRTHYNEQFF